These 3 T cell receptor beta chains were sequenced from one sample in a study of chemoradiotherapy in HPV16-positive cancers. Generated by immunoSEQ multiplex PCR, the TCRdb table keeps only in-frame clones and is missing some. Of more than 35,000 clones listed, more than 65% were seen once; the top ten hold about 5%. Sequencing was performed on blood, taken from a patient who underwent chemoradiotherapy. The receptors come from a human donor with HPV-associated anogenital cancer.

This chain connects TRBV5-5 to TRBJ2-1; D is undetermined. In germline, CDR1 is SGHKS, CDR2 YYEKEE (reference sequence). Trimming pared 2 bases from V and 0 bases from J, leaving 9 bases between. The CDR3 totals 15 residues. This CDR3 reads CASSFITISYNEQFF. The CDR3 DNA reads TGTGCCAGCAGCTTCATCACCATCTCCTACAATGAGCAGTTCTTC. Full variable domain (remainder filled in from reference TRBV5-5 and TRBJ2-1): DAGVTQSPTHLIKTRGQQVTLRCSPISGHKSVSWYQQVLGQGPQFIFQYYEKEERGRGNFPDRFSARQFPNYSSELNVNALLLGDSALYLCASSFITISYNEQFFGPGTRLTVL.

DNA for the CDR3: TGTGCCAGCAGGCCTCCGGGACTGAACACCGGGGAGCTGTTTTTT. It specifies CASRPPGLNTGELFF. The V gene is TRBV6-6, the J gene TRBJ2-2; D is possibly TRBD2 (6 bases). Trimming stripped 6 bases from V and 1 base from J, with 12 bases between. Germline-derived CDR1 and CDR2 are MNHNY and SVGAGI (reference sequence). CDR3 length: 15 residues.

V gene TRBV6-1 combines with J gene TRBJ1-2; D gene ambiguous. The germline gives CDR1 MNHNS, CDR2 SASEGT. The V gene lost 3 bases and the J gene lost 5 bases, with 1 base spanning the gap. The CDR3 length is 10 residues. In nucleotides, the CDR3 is TGTGCCAGCAGTGAGTATGGCTACACCTTC. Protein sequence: CASSEYGYTF.